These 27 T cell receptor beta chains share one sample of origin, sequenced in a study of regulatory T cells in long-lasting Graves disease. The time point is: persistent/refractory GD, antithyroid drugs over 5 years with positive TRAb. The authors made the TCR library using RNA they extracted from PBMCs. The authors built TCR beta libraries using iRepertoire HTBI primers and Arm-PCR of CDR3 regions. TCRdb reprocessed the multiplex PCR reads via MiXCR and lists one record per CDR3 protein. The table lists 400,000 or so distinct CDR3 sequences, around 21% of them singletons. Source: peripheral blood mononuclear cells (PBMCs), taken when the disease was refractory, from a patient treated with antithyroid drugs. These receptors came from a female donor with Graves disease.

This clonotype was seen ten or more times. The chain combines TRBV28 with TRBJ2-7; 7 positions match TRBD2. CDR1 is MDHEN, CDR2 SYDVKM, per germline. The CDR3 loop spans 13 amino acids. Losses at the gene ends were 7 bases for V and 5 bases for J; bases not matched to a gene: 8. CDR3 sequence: CASIHRGGNEQYF. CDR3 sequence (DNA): TGTGCCAGCATCCACCGGGGAGGGAACGAGCAGTACTTC.

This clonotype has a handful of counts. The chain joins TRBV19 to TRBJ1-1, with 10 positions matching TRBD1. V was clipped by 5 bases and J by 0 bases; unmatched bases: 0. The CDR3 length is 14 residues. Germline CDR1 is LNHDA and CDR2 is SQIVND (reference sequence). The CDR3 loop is CASSGQGVNTEAFF. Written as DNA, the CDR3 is TGTGCCAGTAGTGGACAGGGGGTGAACACTGAAGCTTTCTTT.

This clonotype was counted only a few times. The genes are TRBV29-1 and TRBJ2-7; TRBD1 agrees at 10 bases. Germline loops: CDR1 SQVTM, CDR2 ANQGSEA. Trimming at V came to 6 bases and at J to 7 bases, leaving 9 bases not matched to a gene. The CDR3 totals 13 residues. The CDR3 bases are TGCAGCGTCCGTTCGGGACAGGGGCGGGAGCAGTACTTC. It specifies CSVRSGQGREQYF.

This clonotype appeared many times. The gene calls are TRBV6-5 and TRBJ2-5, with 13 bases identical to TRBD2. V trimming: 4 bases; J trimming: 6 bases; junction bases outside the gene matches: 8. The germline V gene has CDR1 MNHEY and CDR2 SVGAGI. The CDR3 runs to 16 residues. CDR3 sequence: CASSFRTSGSEKTQYF. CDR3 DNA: TGTGCCAGCAGTTTTCGGACTAGCGGGAGTGAAAAGACCCAGTACTTC.

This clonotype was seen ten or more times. CDR3 sequence reads: CASSLNRDRARYTF. CDR3 DNA sequence: TGTGCCAGCAGTCTTAACCGGGACAGGGCCCGCTACACCTTC. V gene TRBV6-1 combines with J gene TRBJ1-2; 9 nucleotides agree with TRBD1. V dropped 5 bases and J dropped 9; count of bases not matched to a gene: 10. Per the germline V gene, CDR1 is MNHNS and CDR2 is SASEGT. This CDR3 contains 14 residues.

The CDR3 sequence: CASSPYIGTNYGYTF. DNA for the CDR3: TGTGCCAGTAGTCCTTACATAGGCACTAACTATGGCTACACCTTC. The rearrangement links TRBV19 to TRBJ1-2; D is undetermined. Trimming stripped 5 bases from V and 0 bases from J, with 13 bases between. The CDR3 contains 15 residues. Per germline, CDR1 LNHDA and CDR2 SQIVND (reference sequence).

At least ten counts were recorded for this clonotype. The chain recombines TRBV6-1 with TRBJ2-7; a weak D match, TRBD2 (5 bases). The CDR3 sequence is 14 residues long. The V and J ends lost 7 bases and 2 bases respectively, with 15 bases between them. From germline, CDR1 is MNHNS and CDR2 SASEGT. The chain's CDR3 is CASTDSLTAYEQYF. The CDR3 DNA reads TGTGCCAGCACGGACTCGCTAACGGCCTACGAGCAGTACTTC.

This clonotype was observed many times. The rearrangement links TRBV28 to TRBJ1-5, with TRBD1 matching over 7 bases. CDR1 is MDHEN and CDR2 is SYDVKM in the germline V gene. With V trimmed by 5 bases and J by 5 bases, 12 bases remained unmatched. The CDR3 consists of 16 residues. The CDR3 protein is CASSPRGLGAYQPQHF. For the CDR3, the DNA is TGTGCCAGCAGTCCTAGGGGGCTTGGGGCCTATCAGCCCCAGCATTTT.

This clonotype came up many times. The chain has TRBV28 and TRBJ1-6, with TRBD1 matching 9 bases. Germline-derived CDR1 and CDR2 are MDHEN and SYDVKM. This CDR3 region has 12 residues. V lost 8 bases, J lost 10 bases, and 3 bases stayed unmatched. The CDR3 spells CASGTGNSPLHF. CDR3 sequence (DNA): TGTGCCAGCGGGACAGGGAACTCACCCCTCCACTTT.

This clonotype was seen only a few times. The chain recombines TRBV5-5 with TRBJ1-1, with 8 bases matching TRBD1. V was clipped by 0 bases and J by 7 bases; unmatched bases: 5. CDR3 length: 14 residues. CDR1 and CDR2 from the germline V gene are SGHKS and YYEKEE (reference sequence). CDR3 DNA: TGTGCCAGCAGCTTGGGGACAGGGCGCAGTGAAGCTTTCTTT. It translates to CASSLGTGRSEAFF.

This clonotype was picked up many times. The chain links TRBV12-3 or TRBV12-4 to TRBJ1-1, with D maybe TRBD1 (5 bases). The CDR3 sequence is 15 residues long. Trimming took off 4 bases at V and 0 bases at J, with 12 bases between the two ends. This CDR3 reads CASSSSGTLNTEAFF. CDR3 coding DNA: TGTGCCAGCAGTTCTTCTGGGACGCTGAACACTGAAGCTTTCTTT.

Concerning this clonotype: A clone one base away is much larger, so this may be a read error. The CDR3 protein is CASSLKGASGSINEQYF. In DNA form, the CDR3 reads TGTGCCAGCAGTTTAAAGGGGGCTAGCGGGAGTATCAACGAGCAGTACTTC. The chain is built from TRBV27 and TRBJ2-7; 10 bases align to TRBD2. V trimming: 2 bases; J trimming: 5 bases; junction bases outside the gene matches: 12. Germline V CDR1 and CDR2: MNHEY, SMNVEV (reference sequence). The CDR3 runs to 17 residues.

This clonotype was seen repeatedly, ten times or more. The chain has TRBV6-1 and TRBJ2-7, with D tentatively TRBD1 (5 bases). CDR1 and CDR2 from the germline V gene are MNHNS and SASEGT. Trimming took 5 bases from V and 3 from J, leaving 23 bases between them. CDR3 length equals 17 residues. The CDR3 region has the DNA TGTGCCAGCAGTCCATTGCCAGGGCCTAGGAACCACTACGAGCAGTACTTC. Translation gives CASSPLPGPRNHYEQYF.

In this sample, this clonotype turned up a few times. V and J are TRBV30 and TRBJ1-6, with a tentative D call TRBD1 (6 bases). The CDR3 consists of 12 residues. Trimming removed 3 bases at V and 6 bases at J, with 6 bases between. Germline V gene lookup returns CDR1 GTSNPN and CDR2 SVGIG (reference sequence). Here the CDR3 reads CAWRDSNSPLHF. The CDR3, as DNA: TGTGCCTGGAGGGACAGTAATTCACCCCTCCACTTT.

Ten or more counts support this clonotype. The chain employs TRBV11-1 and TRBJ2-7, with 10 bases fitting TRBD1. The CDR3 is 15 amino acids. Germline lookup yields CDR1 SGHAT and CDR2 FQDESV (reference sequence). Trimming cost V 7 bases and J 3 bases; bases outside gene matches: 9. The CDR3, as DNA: TGTGCCAGCACGCTCCGGGACAGGGGCGGCTACGAGCAGTACTTC. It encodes CASTLRDRGGYEQYF.

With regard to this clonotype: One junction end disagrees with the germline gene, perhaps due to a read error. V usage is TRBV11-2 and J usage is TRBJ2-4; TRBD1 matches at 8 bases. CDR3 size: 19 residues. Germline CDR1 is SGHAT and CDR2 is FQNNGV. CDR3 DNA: TGTACCAGCAGCTTAGGGCTGTTGGAGCGGACAGGGTCAAAACGCATTCAGTACTTC. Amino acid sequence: CTSSLGLLERTGSKRIQYF.

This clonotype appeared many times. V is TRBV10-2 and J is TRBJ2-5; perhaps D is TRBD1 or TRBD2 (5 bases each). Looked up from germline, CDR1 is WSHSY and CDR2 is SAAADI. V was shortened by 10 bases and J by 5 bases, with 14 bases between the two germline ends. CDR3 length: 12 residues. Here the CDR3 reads CATRDGWETQYF. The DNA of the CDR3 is TGCGCCACCCGGGACGGATGGGAGACCCAGTACTTC.

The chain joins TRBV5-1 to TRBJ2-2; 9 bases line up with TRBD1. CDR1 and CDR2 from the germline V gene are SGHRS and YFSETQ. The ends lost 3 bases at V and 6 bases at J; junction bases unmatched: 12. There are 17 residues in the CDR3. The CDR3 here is CASSSKLGTGLPGELFF. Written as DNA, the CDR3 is TGCGCCAGCAGCTCGAAGTTGGGGACAGGGCTACCCGGGGAGCTGTTTTTT.

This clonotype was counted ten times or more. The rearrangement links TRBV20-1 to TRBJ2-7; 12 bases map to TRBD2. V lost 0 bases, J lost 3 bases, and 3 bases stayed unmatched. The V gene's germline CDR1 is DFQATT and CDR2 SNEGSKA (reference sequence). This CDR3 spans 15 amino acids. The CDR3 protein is CSARDLAGGFYEQYF. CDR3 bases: TGCAGTGCTAGAGACCTAGCGGGAGGGTTCTACGAGCAGTACTTC.

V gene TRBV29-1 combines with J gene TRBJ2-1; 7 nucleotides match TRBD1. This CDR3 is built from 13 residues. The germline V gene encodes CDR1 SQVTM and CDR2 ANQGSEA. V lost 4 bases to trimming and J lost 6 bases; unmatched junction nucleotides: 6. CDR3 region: CSVVGQVRNEQFF. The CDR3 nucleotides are TGCAGCGTTGTAGGACAGGTACGCAATGAGCAGTTCTTC.

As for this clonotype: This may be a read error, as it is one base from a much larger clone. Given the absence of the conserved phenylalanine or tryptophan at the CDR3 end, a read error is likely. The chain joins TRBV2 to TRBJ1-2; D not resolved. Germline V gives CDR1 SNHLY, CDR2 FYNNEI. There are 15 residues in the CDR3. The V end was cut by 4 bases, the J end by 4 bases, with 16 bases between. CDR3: CASSGFGLSSYGYTL. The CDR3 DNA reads TGTGCCAGCAGTGGATTCGGTCTCTCGAGCTATGGCTACACCCTC.

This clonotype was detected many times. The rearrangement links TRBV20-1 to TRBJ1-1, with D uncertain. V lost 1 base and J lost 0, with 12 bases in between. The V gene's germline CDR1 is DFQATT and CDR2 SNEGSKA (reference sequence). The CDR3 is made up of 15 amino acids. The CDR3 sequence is CSARGVTQMNTEAFF. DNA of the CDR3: TGCAGTGCTAGAGGGGTAACACAAATGAACACTGAAGCTTTCTTT.

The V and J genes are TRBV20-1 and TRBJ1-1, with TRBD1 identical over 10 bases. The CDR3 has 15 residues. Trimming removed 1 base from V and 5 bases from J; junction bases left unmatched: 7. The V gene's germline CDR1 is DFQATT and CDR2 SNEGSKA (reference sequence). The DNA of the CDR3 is TGCAGTGCTAGAGCCGACAGGGGGCGATGGACTGAAGCTTTCTTT. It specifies CSARADRGRWTEAFF.

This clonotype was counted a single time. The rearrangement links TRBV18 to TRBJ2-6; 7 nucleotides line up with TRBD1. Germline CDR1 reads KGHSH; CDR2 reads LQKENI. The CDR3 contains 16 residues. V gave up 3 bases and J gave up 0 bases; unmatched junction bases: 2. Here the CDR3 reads CASSPGQSSGANVLTF. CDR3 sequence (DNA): TGTGCCAGCTCACCGGGACAGAGCTCTGGGGCCAACGTCCTGACTTTC.

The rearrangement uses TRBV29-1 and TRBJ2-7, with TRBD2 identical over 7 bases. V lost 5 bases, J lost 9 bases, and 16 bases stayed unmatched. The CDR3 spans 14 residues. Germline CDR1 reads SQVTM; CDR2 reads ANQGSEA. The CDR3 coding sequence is TGCAGCGTTCGAAGCGGGACCCTCGAAGGTGGGCAGTACTTC. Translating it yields CSVRSGTLEGGQYF.

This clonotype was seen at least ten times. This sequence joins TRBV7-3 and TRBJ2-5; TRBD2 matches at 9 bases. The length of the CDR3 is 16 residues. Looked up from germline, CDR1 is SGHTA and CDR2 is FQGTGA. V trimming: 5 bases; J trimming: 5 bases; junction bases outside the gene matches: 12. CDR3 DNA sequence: TGTGCCAGCAGCCCTACCTCAGCGGGAGGATTGGAGACCCAGTACTTC. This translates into CASSPTSAGGLETQYF. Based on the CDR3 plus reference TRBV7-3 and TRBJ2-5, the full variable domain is GAGVSQTPSNKVTEKGKYVELRCDPISGHTALYWYRQSLGQGPEFLIYFQGTGAADDSGLPNDRFFAVRPEGSVSTLKIQRTERGDSAVYLCASSPTSAGGLETQYFGPGTRLLVL.

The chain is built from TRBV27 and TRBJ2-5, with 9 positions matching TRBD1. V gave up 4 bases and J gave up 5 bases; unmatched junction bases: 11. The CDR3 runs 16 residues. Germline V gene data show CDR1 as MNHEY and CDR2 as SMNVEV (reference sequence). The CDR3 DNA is TGTGCCAGCAGTTCCGGGACAGGGTTTTCCTTGGAGACCCAGTACTTC. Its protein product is CASSSGTGFSLETQYF.